The following is a T cell receptor beta chain sequence with its context. TCRdb's copy holds only in-frame clones and misses some; the assay was immunoSEQ multiplex PCR. The sample has approximately 38,000 clones; roughly four fifths are singletons. This specimen belongs to a study of blood T cell repertoires in COVID-19. Study background: COVID-19 samples from acute and convalescent phases originated in the United States, Italy and Spain.

V shed 6 bases and J 10 bases; nucleotides not matched to a gene: 7. This CDR3 has 14 residues. In germline, CDR1 is LNHDA, CDR2 SQIVND (reference sequence). This TCR was recovered from a human donor with acute or convalescent COVID-19. The donor label of this sample is uncertain. Specimen: peripheral blood. The chain links TRBV19 to TRBJ1-5, with 12 bases that match TRBD1. The CDR3 sequence is CASRGTGGLIPQHF. CDR3 nucleotides: TGTGCCAGTAGAGGGACAGGGGGCCTGATCCCCCAGCATTTT.